These 21 T cell receptor beta chains share one sample of origin, sequenced in a study of T cells in Graves' hyperthyroidism and ophthalmopathy. TCR beta CDR3 region amplification was performed from RNA transcripts. A first-round RT-PCR of the TCR CDR3 used the HTBI primer set. TCRdb independently ran MiXCR on the multiplex PCR reads; one entry per CDR3 protein. The repertoire holds a few hundred thousand distinct CDR3 sequences, with about 43% as singletons. Specimen: peripheral blood or thyroid tissue (not recorded which). These receptors originate from a woman between 18 and 29 years old with Graves' hyperthyroidism.

The sample holds many counts of this clonotype. This rearrangement joins TRBV12-3 or TRBV12-4 to TRBJ1-1; 7 nucleotides match TRBD1. The ends lost 5 bases at V and 4 bases at J; junction bases unmatched: 7. The CDR3 runs 14 residues. DNA of the CDR3: TGTGCCAGCAGTCTACAGGGGATGGGCACTGAAGCTTTCTTT. Its translation: CASSLQGMGTEAFF.

There are many counts of this clonotype. The CDR3 spells CASSALAGVGETQYF. CDR3 bases: TGTGCCAGCAGCGCCCTAGCGGGAGTTGGAGAGACCCAGTACTTC. The chain combines TRBV7-3 with TRBJ2-5; 10 bases map to TRBD2. The CDR3 has 15 amino acids. Unmatched junction bases numbered 7, after V lost 5 bases and J lost 4 bases. Looked up from germline, CDR1 is SGHTA and CDR2 is FQGTGA.

The table lists this clonotype with many counts. The rearrangement joins TRBV2 to TRBJ2-7, with D unclear. This CDR3 comprises 12 residues. Germline assignment: CDR1 SNHLY and CDR2 FYNNEI. V lost 4 bases, J lost 3 bases, and 7 bases lay in between. The CDR3 spells CASSVTFYEQYF. Here the CDR3 DNA reads TGTGCCAGCAGTGTGACATTCTACGAGCAGTACTTC.

This clonotype was recorded many times. The V gene is TRBV7-4, the J gene TRBJ2-7, with a weak D call TRBD2 (5 bases). The CDR3 sequence is 14 residues long. The germline V gene has CDR1 SGHVT and CDR2 SQSDAQ. Trimming stripped 5 bases from V and 6 bases from J, with 17 bases between. The CDR3 region is CASSLSSFAGEQYF. In DNA, the CDR3 is TGTGCCAGCAGCCTAAGTTCGTTTGCGGGCGAGCAGTACTTC.

This clonotype was recorded once. CDR3 nucleotides: TGTGCCAGCTCACGCGACGGGGAGGGCTATGGCTACACCTTC. Protein sequence: CASSRDGEGYGYTF. The chain is built from TRBV18 and TRBJ1-2; the D is unclear. With 4 bases removed from V and 4 bases from J, the gap between germline ends came to 13 bases. The germline CDR1 and CDR2 sequences are KGHSH and LQKENI. The CDR3 spans 14 residues.

The chain employs TRBV20-1 and TRBJ2-1; 9 nucleotides match TRBD1. V was pared by 3 bases and J by 10 bases, with 16 bases of the junction left unmatched. Germline lookup yields CDR1 DFQATT and CDR2 SNEGSKA (reference sequence). The CDR3 runs to 16 residues. Here the CDR3 reads CSARARTGEGRVEQFF. CDR3 nucleotide sequence: TGCAGTGCTAGGGCCCGGACAGGGGAGGGTCGGGTCGAGCAGTTCTTC.

The chain recombines TRBV20-1 with TRBJ2-5; possibly TRBD1 or TRBD2 for D (5 bases each). The CDR3 loop spans 14 amino acids. V was cut by 0 bases and J by 4 bases, with 12 bases left in between. Germline CDR1 and CDR2: DFQATT and SNEGSKA (reference sequence). CDR3 loop: CSARDGQGRETQYF. The CDR3 nucleotides are TGCAGTGCTAGAGATGGGCAGGGACGAGAGACCCAGTACTTC.

This clonotype was seen repeatedly, ten times or more. The chain uses TRBV20-1 and TRBJ2-7, with TRBD1 identical over 8 bases. Germline assignment: CDR1 DFQATT and CDR2 SNEGSKA (reference sequence). J lost 6 bases, V lost 6 bases, and 10 bases had no gene match. CDR3 length: 13 residues. CDR3 sequence reads: CSASGQGPLEQYF. Here the CDR3 DNA reads TGCAGTGCGAGCGGACAGGGACCCCTCGAGCAGTACTTC.

The J gene is TRBJ2-7, the V gene TRBV2, with TRBD2 matching 8 bases. V gave up 3 bases and J gave up 2 bases; unmatched junction bases: 9. This CDR3 comprises 16 residues. Germline loops: CDR1 SNHLY, CDR2 FYNNEI. CDR3 sequence: CASSDPWGSGTYEQYF. CDR3 nucleotide sequence: TGTGCCAGCAGTGACCCCTGGGGTAGCGGGACCTACGAGCAGTACTTC.

J is TRBJ2-6 and V is TRBV11-2, with 7 bases that match TRBD2. Per the germline V gene, CDR1 is SGHAT and CDR2 is FQNNGV. The trim removed 4 bases at V and 2 bases at J, leaving 2 bases unmatched. This CDR3 contains 15 residues. In nucleotides, the CDR3 is TGTGCCAGCAGCTCGGGGACTACTGGGGCCAACGTCCTGACTTTC. Its protein product is CASSSGTTGANVLTF.

This clonotype was seen ten or more times. The chain links TRBV6-2 or TRBV6-3 to TRBJ2-7, with a weak D call TRBD1 (5 bases). V lost 7 bases and J lost 6, with 19 bases in between. The CDR3 length is 14 residues. Germline V gene sequence: CDR1 MNHEY, CDR2 SVGEGT. The CDR3 DNA sequence: TGTGCCAGCATCCCGAGGCAGGGTCGTTCCGAGCAGTACTTC. It codes for CASIPRQGRSEQYF.

As to this clonotype: Compared with germline, one end of the junction differs, possibly owing to a read error. The chain has TRBV29-1 and TRBJ1-2; D unclear. The CDR3 is made up of 12 amino acids. Looked up from germline, CDR1 is SQVTM and CDR2 is ANQGSEA. CDR3 bases: TGCAGCGTAGTAGTAGACGGGGATGGCCACACCTTC. This gives the protein CSVVVDGDGHTF.

A few counts support this clonotype. This chain joins TRBV7-3 and TRBJ2-5; maybe TRBD2 (6 bases). The germline gives CDR1 SGHTA, CDR2 FQGTGA. The CDR3 totals 16 residues. Trimming stripped 2 bases from V and 2 bases from J, with 15 bases between. The CDR3 nucleotides are TGTGCCAGCAGCTTACTCGGGGGAAAAGGACAAGAGACCCAGTACTTC. This gives the protein CASSLLGGKGQETQYF.

J is TRBJ2-5 and V is TRBV19; 7 nucleotides line up with TRBD2. After removal of 5 bases from V and 5 bases from J, the junction contained 5 bases not matched to a gene. Germline CDR1 is LNHDA and CDR2 is SQIVND (reference sequence). This CDR3 is built from 13 residues. The CDR3 DNA is TGTGCCAGTAGTGGAGTAGCGGGCGAGACCCAGTACTTC. Amino acids: CASSGVAGETQYF. Complete variable domain (other parts from reference TRBV19 and TRBJ2-5): DGGITQSPKYLFRKEGQNVTLSCEQNLNHDAMYWYRQDPGQGLRLIYYSQIVNDFQKGDIAEGYSVSREKKESFPLTVTSAQKNPTAFYLCASSGVAGETQYFGPGTRLLVL.

This clonotype came up once. The junction differs from germline at one of its ends, possibly a read error. V gene TRBV25-1 combines with J gene TRBJ2-7, with TRBD2 matching over 7 bases. CDR1 and CDR2 from the germline V gene are MGHDK and SYGVNS. This CDR3 has 11 amino acids. CDR3: CAGSGTYEQYF. As DNA, the CDR3 is TGTGCCGGCAGCGGGACTTACGAGCAGTACTTC.

Of note for this clonotype: Compared with germline, one end of the junction differs, possibly owing to a read error. The rearrangement uses TRBV2 and TRBJ2-7, with a weak D call TRBD1 (6 bases). The germline V gene encodes CDR1 SNHLY and CDR2 FYNNEI. The CDR3 has 13 residues. DNA of the CDR3: TGTTCCAGGGTCCGGGACACTCACTACGAGCAGTACTTC. Its protein product is CSRVRDTHYEQYF.

This clonotype was observed a handful of times. The V and J genes are TRBV19 and TRBJ2-7, with TRBD1 matching over 9 bases. V shed 5 bases, J shed 0 bases, and the junction held 5 bases outside the gene matches. Germline values: CDR1 LNHDA, CDR2 SQIVND (reference sequence). The CDR3 runs to 15 residues. The CDR3 reads CASSSGTGTSYEQYF. The CDR3 DNA sequence: TGTGCCAGTAGTTCCGGGACAGGGACCTCCTACGAGCAGTACTTC.

This clonotype was counted a single time. The V gene is TRBV4-3, the J gene TRBJ2-5; D gene uncertain. CDR1 is LGHNA, CDR2 YSLEER, per germline. The length of the CDR3 is 17 residues. V was trimmed by 1 base and J by 2 bases, leaving 17 bases between them. CDR3 residues: CASSQGSGETGQETQYF. The CDR3 bases are TGCGCCAGCAGCCAAGGGTCTGGAGAAACCGGGCAAGAGACCCAGTACTTC.

This sequence joins TRBV7-2 and TRBJ1-5, with TRBD1 matching 10 bases. The length of the CDR3 is 15 residues. Per germline, CDR1 SGHTA and CDR2 FQGNSA. V trimming: 5 bases; J trimming: 7 bases; junction bases outside the gene matches: 8. In DNA form, the CDR3 reads TGTGCCAGCAGCCAGGGACAGGGGCAAAGGCAGCCCCAGCATTTT. It is translated as CASSQGQGQRQPQHF.

The table lists this clonotype with many counts. The V and J genes are TRBV2 and TRBJ1-3; no firm D call. The V end lost 5 bases, the J end lost 3 bases, and 17 bases lay between the germline ends. Germline CDR1 reads SNHLY; CDR2 reads FYNNEI. The CDR3 contains 16 residues. The CDR3, as DNA: TGTGCCAGCAGTCCAGGACTTTTAGGAGATGGAAACACCATATATTTT. Its protein product is CASSPGLLGDGNTIYF.

The chain combines TRBV4-3 with TRBJ2-7; 7 bases line up with TRBD1. The CDR3 totals 15 residues. With V trimmed by 6 bases and J by 2 bases, 10 bases remained unmatched. The germline V gene has CDR1 LGHNA and CDR2 YSLEER. CDR3 sequence: CASRPYRQGPYEQYF. The CDR3 region has the DNA TGCGCCAGCAGGCCTTATAGACAGGGTCCCTACGAGCAGTACTTC.